This entry lists 27 T cell receptor beta chains sequenced from one sample in a study of tumor-infiltrating lymphocytes in primary liver carcinoma (TCRdb year 2017). Without any cell sorting, total RNA and DNA were co-extracted from about 20-30 mg of bulk tissue using the AllPrep DNA/RNA mini kit. The instrument given in TCRdb is Illumina HiSeq 2500. Starting from about 500 ng total RNA, TCRbeta-specific cDNA was produced by reverse transcription with a constant-region primer and ProtoScript II reverse transcriptase. TCRbeta libraries were built with three nested multiplex PCR rounds, a slightly modified ARM-PCR procedure. Each of the first two PCR rounds ran for 9 to 10 cycles using multiplex TRBV1-TRBV30 forward primers together with a Cbeta reverse primer. Using fastp at Q25 and MiXCR, TCRdb reprocessed the public reads and kept productive beta chains. Rows merge per CDR3 protein into single entries with the most common DNA and genes. The sample table contains about 21,000 distinct CDR3 sequences; only one count was recorded for approximately 79% of them. Together, the top ten hold around two fifths of the sample.

Specimen: liver tumor tissue from sampling region 1. In the paper's terms, the cell subset or site label means: tumor region T1, superior pole. All receptors derive from a man aged 35 to 55 with primary liver carcinoma and hepatitis B virus infection.

As for this clonotype: The junction departs from the called germline gene at one end, perhaps through a read error. V is TRBV11-2 and J is TRBJ2-5; possibly TRBD1 for D (7 bases). In germline, CDR1 is SGHAT, CDR2 FQNNGV. The length of the CDR3 is 16 residues. The CDR3 reads CTSSLTVGGSGEIQYF. The CDR3 region has the DNA TGTACCAGCAGCTTAACAGTAGGGGGCTCGGGGGAGATCCAGTACTTC.

As concerns this clonotype: A clone one base away is much larger, so this may be a read error. The chain recombines TRBV12-3 or TRBV12-4 with TRBJ2-5; D gene uncertain. The CDR3 is 15 residues long. The ends were cut back, 7 bases at V and 3 bases at J, with 18 bases in the middle. CDR3 DNA sequence: TGTGCCAGCAACACCTACCCCGCGAGCGAAGAGACCCAGTACTTC. Amino acid sequence: CASNTYPASEETQYF.

Regarding this clonotype: The conserved final phenylalanine or tryptophan is absent from the CDR3, which likely points to a read error. The V call is TRBV6-5, the J call TRBJ2-6, with 7 bases matching TRBD1. CDR1 is MNHEY, CDR2 SVGAGI, per germline. The CDR3 extends over 14 amino acids. The CDR3 nucleotides read TGTGCCAGCAGTTCCGTCGAGGGGGCCAACTTCCTGACTTCC. Encoded protein: CASSSVEGANFLTS.

This chain links TRBV11-2 with TRBJ1-6; D is unclear. The CDR3 is 15 amino acids. The V gene lost 9 bases and the J gene lost 12 bases, with 24 bases spanning the gap. Germline CDR1 SGHAT, CDR2 FQNNGV. The CDR3 is CASNLEVAAILPLHF. CDR3 nucleotides: TGTGCCAGTAACTTAGAAGTGGCAGCCATCTTACCCCTCCACTTT. Full variable domain (rest looked up from reference TRBV11-2 and TRBJ1-6): EAGVAQSPRYKIIEKRQSVAFWCNPISGHATLYWYQQILGQGPKLLIQFQNNGVVDDSQLPKDRFSAERLKGVDSTLKIQPAKLEDSAVYLCASNLEVAAILPLHFGNGTRLTVT.

This clonotype is judged medium-sized. The chain uses TRBV30 and TRBJ2-7, with D perhaps given as TRBD1 or TRBD2 (5 bases each). Germline lookup yields CDR1 GTSNPN and CDR2 SVGIG (reference sequence). With 3 bases removed from V and 5 bases from J, the gap between germline ends came to 11 bases. The CDR3 sequence is 12 residues long. The CDR3 reads CAWSVRDHEQYF. CDR3 bases: TGTGCCTGGAGCGTCAGGGACCACGAGCAGTACTTC.

In this sample, this clonotype turned up once. The junction departs from germline at one end; a sequencing error may be responsible. The chain is built from TRBV4-1 and TRBJ2-1; D is uncertain. The length of the CDR3 is 15 residues. CDR1 is MGHRA and CDR2 is YSYEKL in the germline V gene. The DNA for the CDR3 is TGCGCTAGCAGCCCGCTCGGTAACGACAAGAATGAGCAGTTCTTC. Residues: CASSPLGNDKNEQFF.

This clonotype appeared many times. The chain has TRBV5-1 and TRBJ2-7, with TRBD1 as a possible D gene (7 bases). Germline V gene sequence: CDR1 SGHRS, CDR2 YFSETQ. This CDR3 comprises 17 residues. The ends were cut back, 1 base at V and 3 bases at J, with 20 bases in the middle. In nucleotides, the CDR3 is TGCGCCAGCAGCTTGTCTCTCGGAGGGGGACAGCACTACGAGCAGTACTTC. It codes for CASSLSLGGGQHYEQYF.

The table lists this clonotype with many counts. A junction boundary mismatches the germline segment, possibly from a read error. The chain has TRBV6-5 and TRBJ2-3, with D possibly called TRBD1 or TRBD2 (6 bases each). This CDR3 has 14 amino acids. Germline CDR1 is MNHEY and CDR2 is SVGAGI. The CDR3 bases are TGTGTCAGCAGGCCCCCCAGGGGAGGCGATACGCAGTATTTT. Translation: CVSRPPRGGDTQYF.

This clonotype is a singleton in its sample. The missing conserved phenylalanine or tryptophan at the end of this CDR3 makes a read error likely. The gene calls are TRBV11-2 and TRBJ2-3; D remains ambiguous. Per the germline V gene, CDR1 is SGHAT and CDR2 is FQNNGV. CDR3 length: 16 residues. The CDR3 here is CDSSQQPFNPTDTQYY. DNA for the CDR3: TGTGACAGCAGCCAACAACCCTTCAACCCCACAGATACGCAGTATTAT.

For this clonotype: Mismatch with germline at one junction end may stem from a read error. The chain is built from TRBV11-2 and TRBJ2-1; D possibly corresponds to TRBD2 (6 bases). Germline lookup yields CDR1 SGHAT and CDR2 FQNNGV. The length of the CDR3 is 15 residues. In DNA, the CDR3 is TGTGCCAGCAGTTTGGAGGGTTTGGCCCCCAATGGGCAGTTCTTC. Translation: CASSLEGLAPNGQFF.

Worth noting for this clonotype: The CDR3 carries no conserved terminal phenylalanine or tryptophan, so it likely arises from a read error. The chain carries TRBV11-3 and TRBJ2-1; the D gene is possibly TRBD1 (5 bases). The length of the CDR3 is 16 residues. Germline values: CDR1 SGHNT, CDR2 YENEEA. CDR3 residues: CASSPAGQGVVDEQFL. The CDR3 bases are TGTGCCAGCAGCCCAGCAGGACAAGGGGTGGTAGATGAACAGTTCTTA.

The table lists this clonotype with a count of one. No conserved phenylalanine or tryptophan ends this CDR3, so it is likely a read error. The chain recombines TRBV12-3 or TRBV12-4 with TRBJ1-6, with D unresolved. The CDR3 spans 13 residues. Here the CDR3 reads CASNLASSSPLHI. In nucleotides, the CDR3 is TGTGCCAGCAATTTAGCGTCCAGTTCACCCCTCCACATT.

This clonotype has just one count. The final CDR3 position lacks the conserved phenylalanine or tryptophan, pointing to a likely read error. No DNA is shown, since the ends of the CDR3 on it are uncertain; the CDR3 is the one TCRdb lists. This sequence joins TRBV11-2 and TRBJ2-7. The CDR3 contains 13 residues when both ends are counted. Looked up from germline, CDR1 is SGHAT and CDR2 is FQNNGV. The CDR3 region is CASSFDSTHEQYI.

This clonotype was counted ten times or more. This chain joins TRBV18 and TRBJ2-7; 8 bases align to TRBD2. The CDR3 runs to 14 residues. Trimming took 3 bases from V and 7 from J; bases not matched to a gene: 8. Per the germline V gene, CDR1 is KGHSH and CDR2 is LQKENI. Written as DNA, the CDR3 is TGTGCCAGCTCACCGGGCGCGGGAGGATATGAGCAGTACTTC. Translation: CASSPGAGGYEQYF.

On this clonotype itself: The CDR3 does not end in the conserved phenylalanine or tryptophan, so this is likely a read error. The V call is TRBV5-1, the J call TRBJ2-2, with 11 bases aligning to TRBD2. J was trimmed by 7 bases and V by 3 bases; bases with no gene match: 5. This CDR3 is 15 amino acids long. Germline V gives CDR1 SGHRS, CDR2 YFSETQ. The CDR3: CASSSPGLADGELFS. In nucleotides, the CDR3 is TGCGCCAGCAGCTCTCCGGGACTAGCGGACGGGGAGCTGTTTTCC.

In the case of this clonotype: As the CDR3 is not closed by the conserved phenylalanine or tryptophan, this likely results from a read error. The V and J genes are TRBV6-5 and TRBJ2-1, with 9 positions matching TRBD1. Germline CDR1 MNHEY, CDR2 SVGAGI. The CDR3 runs to 13 residues. CDR3 nucleotide sequence: TGTGCAGGCAGTGGACAGGGGAACAATGAGCAGTTCCTC. Residues: CAGSGQGNNEQFL.

As to this clonotype: Germline and junction disagree at one end, which may indicate a read error. J is TRBJ2-7 and V is TRBV20-1, with 7 bases that match TRBD2. This CDR3 contains 14 residues. Germline V gene sequence: CDR1 DFQATT, CDR2 SNEGSKA (reference sequence). The CDR3 DNA reads as TGCAATGCTAGTAAAGGGGAGGGCCCTCACGAGCAGTACTTC. Encoded protein: CNASKGEGPHEQYF.

Regarding this clonotype: Likely a read error: the CDR3 ends without its conserved phenylalanine or tryptophan. Because the CDR3's place on the DNA is in doubt, the DNA is left out and the CDR3 is given as listed by TCRdb. The gene calls are TRBV4-2 and TRBJ1-1; whether TRBD1, the table's D call, matches the DNA was not checked. CDR1 is LGHNA, CDR2 YNFKEQ, per germline. A total of 17 residues make up the CDR3, ends included. This CDR3 reads CASNQEYGQGFWTEAFL.

Turning to this clonotype: The junction does not match germline at one end; this may be a read error. The chain uses TRBV6-2 or TRBV6-3 and TRBJ2-5; TRBD2 might be the D (5 bases). Germline values: CDR1 MNHEY, CDR2 SVGEGT. CDR3 length: 15 residues. The CDR3 DNA reads as TGTCCCAGCAGTTACTCGAGGGTACCCAGGAAGACCCAGTACTTC. Protein product: CPSSYSRVPRKTQYF.

This chain connects TRBV14 to TRBJ2-5; 10 bases are shared with TRBD1. Germline assignment: CDR1 SGHDN and CDR2 FVKESK. V lost 8 bases and J lost 0; bases outside the gene matches: 9. CDR3 length: 16 amino acids. The CDR3 bases are TGTGCCAGCCACCGTCGGACAGGGGGAAACCAAGAGACCCAGTACTTC. The encoded protein is CASHRRTGGNQETQYF.

Worth noting for this clonotype: One end of the junction does not line up with germline, which may come from a read error. The chain is built from TRBV12-3 or TRBV12-4 and TRBJ1-5; D uncertain. The CDR3 extends over 15 amino acids. Written as DNA, the CDR3 is TGTGCCATCAGTTTTGGGCAAGAAAGCAACCAGCCCCAGCATTTT. This sequence encodes CAISFGQESNQPQHF.

In this sample, this clonotype turned up a few times. Because the CDR3 is missing its conserved closing phenylalanine or tryptophan, this is likely a read error. The chain has TRBV5-4 and TRBJ2-5; TRBD2 agrees at 13 bases. The CDR3 contains 15 residues. Germline loops: CDR1 SGHNT, CDR2 YYREEE (reference sequence). V was clipped by 0 bases and J by 9 bases; unmatched bases: 5. DNA for the CDR3: TGTGCCAGCAGCTTGGCCGGGACTAGCGGGGTGGCCCAGTACCTC. This translates into CASSLAGTSGVAQYL.

Turning to this clonotype: A junction end diverges from the germline sequence, so it may reflect a read error. The gene calls are TRBV11-2 and TRBJ2-3; TRBD1 is a possible D gene (5 bases). The CDR3 contains 16 residues. Germline V gene sequence: CDR1 SGHAT, CDR2 FQNNGV. The CDR3 sequence is CASGRQSINPTGTQYF. CDR3 nucleotides: TGTGCCAGCGGCCGACAATCCATCAACCCCACAGGTACGCAGTATTTT.

This clonotype was counted a few times. No conserved phenylalanine or tryptophan ends this CDR3, so it is likely a read error. The V call is TRBV7-9, the J call TRBJ1-1; a weak D match, TRBD1 (6 bases). CDR3 length equals 12 residues. V was clipped by 2 bases and J by 10 bases, with 11 bases between them. Germline V gene lookup returns CDR1 SEHNR and CDR2 FQNEAQ (reference sequence). The CDR3 DNA is TGTGCCAGCAGCTTAAGTAGGGGGGGAGCTTTCCTT. It translates to CASSLSRGGAFL.

With regard to this clonotype: One end of the junction is discordant with germline, which a read error may explain. The rearrangement uses TRBV4-1 and TRBJ2-7; no clear D. The germline V gene encodes CDR1 MGHRA and CDR2 YSYEKL. The CDR3 is 13 residues long. The chain's CDR3 is CANSPGRCYKQYF. CDR3 DNA sequence: TGCGCCAACAGCCCGGGCCGTTGCTACAAGCAGTACTTC.

A note on this clonotype: Its ends do not fully match the called genes, so a read error is possible. The rearrangement joins TRBV11-2 to TRBJ2-7; possibly TRBD1 for D (5 bases). The CDR3 totals 13 residues. Germline CDR1 is SGHAT and CDR2 is FQNNGV. The CDR3 loop reads CVSSFDSTHEHYF. The CDR3 DNA reads TGTGTCAGCAGCTTTGACAGCACCCACGAGCATTACTTC.

A word on this clonotype: The missing conserved phenylalanine or tryptophan at the end of this CDR3 makes a read error likely. The chain couples TRBV11-2 to TRBJ2-3; the D gene is possibly TRBD1 (6 bases). CDR3 length: 14 residues. Germline V gene data show CDR1 as SGHAT and CDR2 as FQNNGV. V lost 11 bases, J lost 6 bases, and 21 bases lay in between. Here the CDR3 DNA reads TGTGCCGGCAACTTAGAGGACAGCAGGGATACGCAGTATTTA. This translates into CAGNLEDSRDTQYL.